Following are 14 T cell receptor beta chains from one sample sequenced in a study of control samples from healthy donors and cancer patients. Repertoires were generated with immunoSEQ multiplex PCR, while TCRdb's copy carries only in-frame clones and drops some. Here the sample spans about 140,000 clones, about 86% being singletons. Sequenced input: blood. Receptors originate from a man aged 18 to 29 in good health.

This chain joins TRBV6-5 and TRBJ2-7; 7 bases are a match to TRBD1. The CDR3 has 13 amino acids. Germline V lookup: CDR1 MNHEY, CDR2 SVGAGI. Trimming at V came to 5 bases and at J to 7 bases, leaving 8 bases not matched to a gene. CDR3 nucleotide sequence: TGTGCCAGCAGTAGGGACAGTCCTTGGGAGCAGTACTTC. Its protein is CASSRDSPWEQYF.

The rearrangement joins TRBV11-3 to TRBJ1-4; 8 bases are shared with TRBD1. J gave up 0 bases and V 7 bases, and 7 bases lay outside the gene matches. Germline V gives CDR1 SGHNT, CDR2 YENEEA. CDR3 size: 16 residues. CDR3 region: CASNPDRAATNEKLFF. In nucleotides, the CDR3 is TGTGCCAGCAACCCGGACAGGGCTGCAACTAATGAAAAACTGTTTTTT.

The rearrangement joins TRBV6-6 to TRBJ2-3; D is tentatively TRBD1 or TRBD2 (5 bases each). The length of the CDR3 is 15 residues. The germline V gene encodes CDR1 MNHNY and CDR2 SVGAGI (reference sequence). V was pared by 5 bases and J by 3 bases, with 15 bases between. The CDR3 sequence is CASSPYGARTDTQYF. DNA for the CDR3: TGTGCCAGCAGTCCCTACGGGGCTAGGACAGATACGCAGTATTTT.

The genes are TRBV6-2 or TRBV6-3 and TRBJ2-7; 14 nucleotides line up with TRBD2. V was clipped by 6 bases and J by 0 bases; unmatched bases: 1. Germline CDR1 reads MNHEY; CDR2 reads SVGEGT. The CDR3 is made up of 15 amino acids. The chain's CDR3 is CASSGLAGGSYEQYF. In DNA, the CDR3 is TGTGCCAGCAGCGGACTAGCGGGGGGCTCCTACGAGCAGTACTTC.

The chain uses TRBV29-1 and TRBJ2-5, with TRBD2 matching 10 bases. The CDR3 covers 15 residues. The germline V gene has CDR1 SQVTM and CDR2 ANQGSEA. After removal of 3 bases from V and 2 bases from J, the junction contained 6 bases not matched to a gene. In DNA, the CDR3 is TGCAGCGTTGACGGGGGTAGCGGGGGGCAAGAGACCCAGTACTTC. Translation: CSVDGGSGGQETQYF.

This rearrangement joins TRBV6-5 to TRBJ2-7; D might be TRBD1 or TRBD2, each matching 5 bases. Germline loops: CDR1 MNHEY, CDR2 SVGAGI. Trimming shortened V by 3 bases and J by 3 bases, and 12 bases separated the two germline ends. The CDR3 totals 14 residues. For the CDR3, the DNA is TGTGCCAGCAGTTATGGGGGACGGAGCTACGAGCAGTACTTC. It is translated as CASSYGGRSYEQYF.

The chain combines TRBV4-3 with TRBJ2-6; 12 bases are a match to TRBD1. The V and J ends lost 3 bases and 4 bases, in that order; junction bases with no gene match: 7. The CDR3 totals 18 residues. The germline CDR1 and CDR2 sequences are LGHNA and YSLEER. CDR3 sequence reads: CASSQAGTGGAGANVLTF. DNA for the CDR3: TGCGCCAGCAGCCAGGCCGGGACAGGGGGCGCCGGGGCCAACGTCCTGACTTTC.

This chain links TRBV5-4 with TRBJ2-1; 7 bases map to TRBD1. J gave up 7 bases and V 1 base, and 8 bases lay outside the gene matches. This CDR3 comprises 15 residues. CDR1 SGHNT and CDR2 YYREEE come from the germline V gene (reference sequence). In DNA, the CDR3 is TGTGCCAGCAGCTTGAATATACAGGGGTTGAATGAGCAGTTCTTC. Translation: CASSLNIQGLNEQFF.

The chain couples TRBV6-5 to TRBJ1-1; 9 bases map to TRBD1. The germline CDR1 and CDR2 sequences are MNHEY and SVGAGI. Trimming at V came to 4 bases and at J to 1 base, leaving 1 base not matched to a gene. CDR3 length: 14 amino acids. In DNA form, the CDR3 reads TGTGCCAGCAGTTCGGACAGGGGGAACACTGAAGCTTTCTTT. This translates into CASSSDRGNTEAFF.

V usage is TRBV9 and J usage is TRBJ1-1; the D gene is possibly TRBD1 (6 bases). V dropped 3 bases and J dropped 1 base, with 10 bases sitting between them. CDR1 SGDLS and CDR2 YYNGEE come from the germline V gene. CDR3 size: 14 residues. The chain's CDR3 is CASSAGHKNTEAFF. Here the CDR3 DNA reads TGTGCCAGCAGCGCGGGACACAAGAACACTGAAGCTTTCTTT.

This clone appeared a single time. CDR3: CSAGDGVGGELFF. As DNA, the CDR3 is TGCAGCGCCGGGGACGGGGTCGGCGGGGAGCTGTTTTTT. V gene TRBV29-1 combines with J gene TRBJ2-2; D may match TRBD1 or TRBD2 (5 bases each). The CDR3 has 13 residues. With 7 bases removed from V and 7 bases from J, the gap between germline ends came to 16 bases. Germline V lookup: CDR1 SQVTM, CDR2 ANQGSEA.

In regard to this clone: The same CDR3 also results from other DNA sequences found in this sample. The V gene is TRBV12-3 or TRBV12-4, the J gene TRBJ2-7; D tentatively fits TRBD1 or TRBD2 (5 bases each). The CDR3 covers 13 residues. The V gene lost 6 bases and the J gene lost 0 bases, with 9 bases spanning the gap. CDR3 sequence (DNA): TGTGCCAGCAGCCCGGGACCCTCCTACGAGCAGTACTTC. As protein: CASSPGPSYEQYF.

V usage is TRBV5-6 and J usage is TRBJ2-1; D is tentatively TRBD1 or TRBD2 (5 bases each). CDR1 is SGHDT and CDR2 is YYEEEE in the germline V gene. V shed 3 bases and J shed 9 bases, with 13 bases lying between them. This CDR3 spans 13 amino acids. DNA for the CDR3: TGTGCCAGCAGCTGGGGACGTGGTAGTGAGCAGTTCTTC. Translation gives CASSWGRGSEQFF.

The J gene is TRBJ1-2, the V gene TRBV2, with D unclear. The V end was cut by 5 bases, the J end by 4 bases, with 11 bases between. CDR3 size: 13 residues. Germline-derived CDR1 and CDR2 are SNHLY and FYNNEI. The CDR3 region is CASSLRAGYGYTF. CDR3 nucleotides: TGTGCCAGCAGTTTGAGGGCTGGCTATGGCTACACCTTC.